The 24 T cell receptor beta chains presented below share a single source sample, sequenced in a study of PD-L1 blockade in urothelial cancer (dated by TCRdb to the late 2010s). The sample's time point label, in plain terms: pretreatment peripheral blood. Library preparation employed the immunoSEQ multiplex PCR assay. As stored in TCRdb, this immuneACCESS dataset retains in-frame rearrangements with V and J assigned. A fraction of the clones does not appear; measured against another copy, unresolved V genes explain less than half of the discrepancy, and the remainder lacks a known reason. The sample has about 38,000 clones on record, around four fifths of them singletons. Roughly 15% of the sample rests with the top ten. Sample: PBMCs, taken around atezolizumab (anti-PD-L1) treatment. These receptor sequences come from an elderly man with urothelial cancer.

The CDR3 region is CASSEGIEGRGDTQYF. CDR3 sequence (DNA): TGCGCCAGCAGTGAAGGAATAGAGGGAAGAGGAGATACGCAGTATTTT. The chain employs TRBV10-1 and TRBJ2-3; D might be TRBD2 (5 bases). V lost 3 bases and J 5 bases, leaving 18 bases between the germline ends. The CDR3 is 16 amino acids. Germline-derived CDR1 and CDR2 are WNHNN and SYGVQD (reference sequence).

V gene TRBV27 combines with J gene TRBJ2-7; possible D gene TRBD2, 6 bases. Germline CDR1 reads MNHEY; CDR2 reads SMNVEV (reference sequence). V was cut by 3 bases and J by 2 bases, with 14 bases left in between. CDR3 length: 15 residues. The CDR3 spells CASSLTRALAYEQYF. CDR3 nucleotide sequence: TGTGCCAGCAGTTTGACTAGGGCCTTAGCCTACGAGCAGTACTTC.

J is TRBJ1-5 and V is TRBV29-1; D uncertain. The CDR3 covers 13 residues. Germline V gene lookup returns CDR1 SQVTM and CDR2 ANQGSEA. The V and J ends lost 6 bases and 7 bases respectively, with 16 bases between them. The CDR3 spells CSVAEGMGQPQHF. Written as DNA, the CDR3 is TGCAGCGTCGCCGAGGGCATGGGACAGCCCCAGCATTTT.

CDR3 protein: CASGPINGYTF. The CDR3 coding sequence is TGTGCTAGTGGTCCCATCAATGGCTACACCTTC. The chain recombines TRBV12-5 with TRBJ1-2; no clear D. From germline, CDR1 is LGHNT and CDR2 FRNRAP. V gave up 5 bases and J gave up 6 bases, with 7 bases separating them. The CDR3 totals 11 residues.

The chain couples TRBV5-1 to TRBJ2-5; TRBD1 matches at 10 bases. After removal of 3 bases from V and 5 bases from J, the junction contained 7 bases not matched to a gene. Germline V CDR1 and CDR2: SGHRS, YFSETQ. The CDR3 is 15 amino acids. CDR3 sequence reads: CASSWGQGNYETQYF. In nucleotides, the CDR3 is TGCGCCAGCAGCTGGGGACAGGGGAATTATGAGACCCAGTACTTC.

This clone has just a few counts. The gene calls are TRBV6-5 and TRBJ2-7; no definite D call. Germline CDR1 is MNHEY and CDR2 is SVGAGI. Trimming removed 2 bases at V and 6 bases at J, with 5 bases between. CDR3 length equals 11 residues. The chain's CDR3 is CASSYRLEQYF. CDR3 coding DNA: TGTGCCAGCAGTTACAGACTCGAGCAGTACTTC.

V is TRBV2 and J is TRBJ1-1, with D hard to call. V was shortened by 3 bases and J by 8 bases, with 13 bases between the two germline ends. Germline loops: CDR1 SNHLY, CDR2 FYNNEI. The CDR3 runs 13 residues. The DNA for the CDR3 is TGTGCCAGCAGTGACTCCGAGGGCCGCGAAGCTTTCTTT. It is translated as CASSDSEGREAFF. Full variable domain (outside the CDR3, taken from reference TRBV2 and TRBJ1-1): EPEVTQTPSHQVTQMGQEVILRCVPISNHLYFYWYRQILGQKVEFLVSFYNNEISEKSEIFDDQFSVERPDGSNFTLKIRSTKLEDSAMYFCASSDSEGREAFFGQGTRLTVV.

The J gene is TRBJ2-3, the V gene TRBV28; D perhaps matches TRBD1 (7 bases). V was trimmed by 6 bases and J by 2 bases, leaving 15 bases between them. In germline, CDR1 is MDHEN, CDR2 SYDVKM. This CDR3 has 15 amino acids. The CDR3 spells CASSETGDFTDTQYF. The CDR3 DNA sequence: TGTGCCAGCAGCGAAACAGGGGACTTCACAGATACGCAGTATTTT.

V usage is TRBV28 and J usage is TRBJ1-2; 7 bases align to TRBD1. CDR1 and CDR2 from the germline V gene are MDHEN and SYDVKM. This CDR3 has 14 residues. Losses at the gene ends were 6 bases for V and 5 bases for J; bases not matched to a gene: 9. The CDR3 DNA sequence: TGTGCCAGCAGACGCGAGGGACAGCTGTATGGCTACACCTTC. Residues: CASRREGQLYGYTF.

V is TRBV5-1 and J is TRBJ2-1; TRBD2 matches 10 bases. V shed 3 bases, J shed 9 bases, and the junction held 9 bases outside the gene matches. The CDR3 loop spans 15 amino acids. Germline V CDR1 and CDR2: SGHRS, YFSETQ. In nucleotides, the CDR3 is TGCGCCAGCAGCTCGGTGGCTAGCGGGAGCAGTGAGCAGTTCTTC. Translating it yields CASSSVASGSSEQFF.

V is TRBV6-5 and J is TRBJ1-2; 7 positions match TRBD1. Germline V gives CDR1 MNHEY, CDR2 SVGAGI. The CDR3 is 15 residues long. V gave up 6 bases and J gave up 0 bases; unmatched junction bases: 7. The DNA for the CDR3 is TGTGCCAGCAGGGCCGGGACAGCGACTAACTATGGCTACACCTTC. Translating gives CASRAGTATNYGYTF.

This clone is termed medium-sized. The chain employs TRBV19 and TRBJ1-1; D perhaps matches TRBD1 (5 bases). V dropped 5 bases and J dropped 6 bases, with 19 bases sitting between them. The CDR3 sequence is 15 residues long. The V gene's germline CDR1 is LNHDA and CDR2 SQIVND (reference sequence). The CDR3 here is CASSVQTGVKAEAFF. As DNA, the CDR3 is TGTGCCAGTAGTGTACAAACAGGAGTTAAAGCTGAAGCTTTCTTT.

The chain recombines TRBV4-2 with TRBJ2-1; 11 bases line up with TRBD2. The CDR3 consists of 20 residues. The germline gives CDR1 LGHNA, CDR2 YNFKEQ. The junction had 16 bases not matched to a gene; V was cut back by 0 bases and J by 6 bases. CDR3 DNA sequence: TGTGCCAGCAGCCAAGATGTCACTAGCGGGAGCGGTGGCCTTGTCAATGAGCAGTTCTTC. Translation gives CASSQDVTSGSGGLVNEQFF.

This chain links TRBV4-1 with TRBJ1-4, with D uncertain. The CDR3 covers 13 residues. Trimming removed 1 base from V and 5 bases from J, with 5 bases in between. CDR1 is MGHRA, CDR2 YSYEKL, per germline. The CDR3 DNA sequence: TGCGCCAGCAGCCAAGGACTCAATGAAAAACTGTTTTTT. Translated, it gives CASSQGLNEKLFF.

Here the CDR3 reads CASSMREGQPQHF. The CDR3 coding sequence is TGTGCCAGTAGTATGAGGGAGGGTCAGCCCCAGCATTTT. The chain links TRBV19 to TRBJ1-5; D not certain. This CDR3 has 13 residues. Germline V gene lookup returns CDR1 LNHDA and CDR2 SQIVND (reference sequence). Trimming pared 3 bases from V and 6 bases from J, leaving 9 bases between. Full variable domain (missing parts from reference TRBV19 and TRBJ1-5): DGGITQSPKYLFRKEGQNVTLSCEQNLNHDAMYWYRQDPGQGLRLIYYSQIVNDFQKGDIAEGYSVSREKKESFPLTVTSAQKNPTAFYLCASSMREGQPQHFGDGTRLSIL.

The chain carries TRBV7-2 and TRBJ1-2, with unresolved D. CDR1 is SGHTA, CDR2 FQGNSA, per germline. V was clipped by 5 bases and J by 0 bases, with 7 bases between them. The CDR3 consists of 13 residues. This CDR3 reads CASSPGANYGYTF. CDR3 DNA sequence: TGTGCCAGCAGCCCGGGAGCTAACTATGGCTACACCTTC.

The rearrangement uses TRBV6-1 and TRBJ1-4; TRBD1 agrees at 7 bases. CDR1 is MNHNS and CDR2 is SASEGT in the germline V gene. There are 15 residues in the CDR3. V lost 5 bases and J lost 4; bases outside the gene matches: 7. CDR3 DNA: TGTGCCAGCAGTCCCTATCAGGGGGGTAATGAAAAACTGTTTTTT. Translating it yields CASSPYQGGNEKLFF.

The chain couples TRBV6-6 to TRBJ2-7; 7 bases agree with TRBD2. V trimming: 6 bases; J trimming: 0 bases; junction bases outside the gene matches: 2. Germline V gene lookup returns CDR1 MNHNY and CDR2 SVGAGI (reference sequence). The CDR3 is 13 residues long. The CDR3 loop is CASRPGGSYEQYF. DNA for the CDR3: TGTGCCAGCAGACCGGGGGGCTCCTACGAGCAGTACTTC.

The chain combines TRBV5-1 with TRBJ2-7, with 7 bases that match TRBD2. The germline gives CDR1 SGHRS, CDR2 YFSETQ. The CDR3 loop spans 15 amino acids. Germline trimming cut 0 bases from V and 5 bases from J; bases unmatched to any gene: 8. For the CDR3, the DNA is TGCGCCAGCAGCTTGGCTGGCAGGGCGGGGGACGAGCAGTACTTC. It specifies CASSLAGRAGDEQYF.

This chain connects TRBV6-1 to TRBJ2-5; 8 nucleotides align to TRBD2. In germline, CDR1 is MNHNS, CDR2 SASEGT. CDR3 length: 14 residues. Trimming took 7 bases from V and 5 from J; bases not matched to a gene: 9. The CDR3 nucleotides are TGTGCCAGCATCGGGAAGCGGGAGACGGAGACCCAGTACTTC. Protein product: CASIGKRETETQYF.

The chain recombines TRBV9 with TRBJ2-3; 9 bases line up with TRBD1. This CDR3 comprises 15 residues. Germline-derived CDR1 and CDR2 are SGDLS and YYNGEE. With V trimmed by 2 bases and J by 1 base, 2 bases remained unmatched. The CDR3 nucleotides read TGTGCCAGCAGCGTCCGGGACAGGGGCACAGATACGCAGTATTTT. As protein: CASSVRDRGTDTQYF.

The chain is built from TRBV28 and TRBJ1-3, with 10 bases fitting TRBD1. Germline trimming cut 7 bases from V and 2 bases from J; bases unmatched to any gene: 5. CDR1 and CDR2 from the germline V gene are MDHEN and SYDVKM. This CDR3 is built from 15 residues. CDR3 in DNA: TGTGCCAGCAACCGGGACAGGGGAGCTGGAAACACCATATATTTT. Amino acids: CASNRDRGAGNTIYF.

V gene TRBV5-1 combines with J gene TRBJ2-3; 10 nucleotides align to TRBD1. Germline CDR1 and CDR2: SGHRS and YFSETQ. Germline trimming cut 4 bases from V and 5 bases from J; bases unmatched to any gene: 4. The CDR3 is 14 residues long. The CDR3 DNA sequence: TGCGCCAGCAGCACGGACAGGGGGAAAGATACGCAGTATTTT. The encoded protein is CASSTDRGKDTQYF.

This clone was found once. CDR3 nucleotide sequence: TGTGCCATCAGTGAGTCGGTAGCGGGGGACAATGAGCAGTTCTTC. Residues: CAISESVAGDNEQFF. This rearrangement joins TRBV10-3 to TRBJ2-1; TRBD2 aligns across 9 bases. Germline trimming cut 0 bases from V and 5 bases from J; bases unmatched to any gene: 2. In germline, CDR1 is ENHRY, CDR2 SYGVKD. The CDR3 contains 15 residues.